The 30 T cell receptor beta chains reported below all come from one sample, sequenced in a study of CD8 T cells in Susac syndrome. An amount of RNA that ranged from roughly 0.5 to 1 ug was reverse transcribed with random hexamers. TCRdb recomputed calls from the immunoSEQ multiplex PCR reads with MiXCR, one row per CDR3 protein. The data show 330,000 or so distinct CDR3 sequences, approximately 90% seen once. The material sequenced was CD8+ T cells from PBMCs. Every receptor here comes from a human donor with multiple sclerosis.

This clonotype was seen once. The V gene is TRBV13, the J gene TRBJ1-3, with 11 bases matching TRBD1. Germline CDR1 reads PRHDT; CDR2 reads FYEKMQ (reference sequence). The ends lost 6 bases at V and 4 bases at J; junction bases unmatched: 8. The CDR3 has 16 residues. Here the CDR3 reads CASRTGQGAQGNTIYF. Written as DNA, the CDR3 is TGTGCCAGCAGGACTGGACAGGGGGCGCAAGGAAACACCATATATTTT. The whole variable domain, filled in from reference TRBV13 and TRBJ1-3, reads AAGVIQSPRHLIKEKRETATLKCYPIPRHDTVYWYQQGPGQDPQFLISFYEKMQSDKGSIPDRFSAQQFSDYHSELNMSSLELGDSALYFCASRTGQGAQGNTIYFGEGSWLTVV.

The chain recombines TRBV12-3 or TRBV12-4 with TRBJ2-3; D is perhaps TRBD1 (6 bases). Trimming took 11 bases from V and 1 from J, leaving 16 bases between them. CDR3 length: 14 residues. CDR3 in amino acids: CALRQAGGTDTQYF. The CDR3 region has the DNA TGTGCCCTTAGACAAGCAGGGGGCACAGATACGCAGTATTTT.

This chain uses TRBV3-1 with TRBJ2-5, with D perhaps TRBD2 (6 bases). The CDR3 spans 14 residues. Germline CDR1 and CDR2: LGHDT and YNNKEL (reference sequence). V lost 3 bases and J lost 2, with 10 bases in between. The CDR3 sequence: CASSQTGEQETQYF. The CDR3 DNA is TGTGCCAGCAGCCAGACGGGGGAGCAAGAGACCCAGTACTTC.

This chain links TRBV5-6 with TRBJ2-1, with 12 bases aligning to TRBD2. The CDR3 length is 13 residues. V lost 5 bases, J lost 13 bases, and 7 bases stayed unmatched. Germline V lookup: CDR1 SGHDT, CDR2 YYEEEE. The CDR3 loop is CASSSLAGGPQFF. The CDR3, as DNA: TGTGCCAGCAGTTCGCTAGCGGGAGGGCCCCAGTTCTTC.

The CDR3 reads CAIKEADGETQYF. CDR3 coding DNA: TGTGCCATCAAGGAGGCGGACGGGGAGACCCAGTACTTC. The chain carries TRBV10-3 and TRBJ2-5; tentative D call: TRBD2 (5 bases). With 7 bases removed from V and 5 bases from J, the gap between germline ends came to 14 bases. The germline V gene has CDR1 ENHRY and CDR2 SYGVKD. The CDR3 totals 13 residues.

The chain uses TRBV7-8 and TRBJ2-3; D remains unclear. The CDR3 extends over 13 amino acids. The V gene's germline CDR1 is SGHVS and CDR2 FQNEAQ. V was shortened by 1 base and J by 2 bases, with 4 bases between the two germline ends. This CDR3 reads CASSLGYTDTQYF. The DNA for the CDR3 is TGTGCCAGCAGCTTAGGCTACACAGATACGCAGTATTTT.

The chain couples TRBV27 to TRBJ2-7, with D uncertain. V was clipped by 3 bases and J by 2 bases, with 11 bases between them. Germline V CDR1 and CDR2: MNHEY, SMNVEV (reference sequence). The CDR3 loop spans 14 amino acids. The CDR3 here is CASSFRTAAYEQYF. The CDR3 DNA sequence: TGTGCCAGCAGTTTCCGGACGGCGGCCTACGAGCAGTACTTC.

V gene TRBV10-3 combines with J gene TRBJ2-1; 9 nucleotides line up with TRBD2. Germline loops: CDR1 ENHRY, CDR2 SYGVKD. Trimming at V came to 6 bases and at J to 8 bases, leaving 14 bases not matched to a gene. The CDR3 runs 16 residues. As DNA, the CDR3 is TGTGCCATCAGGGGAATAGCGGGGGACTCCCACGATGAGCAGTTCTTC. Translating it yields CAIRGIAGDSHDEQFF.

This sequence joins TRBV20-1 and TRBJ1-2; the match to TRBD1 covers 7 bases. Trimming removed 3 bases from V and 3 bases from J; junction bases left unmatched: 4. Germline V lookup: CDR1 DFQATT, CDR2 SNEGSKA (reference sequence). CDR3 length: 13 residues. The CDR3 bases are TGCAGTGCTAGGTCCGGGACAGACTATGGCTACACCTTC. It specifies CSARSGTDYGYTF.

The genes are TRBV7-9 and TRBJ1-2; D unclear. Germline CDR1 is SEHNR and CDR2 is FQNEAQ (reference sequence). This CDR3 is 11 amino acids long. V lost 8 bases to trimming and J lost 8 bases, with 12 bases between them. In DNA, the CDR3 is TGTGCCAGCGCCCGAGGCAGGGGCTACACCTTC. Translated, it gives CASARGRGYTF.

The V call is TRBV7-9, the J call TRBJ1-1; possibly TRBD1 for D (5 bases). Germline V gives CDR1 SEHNR, CDR2 FQNEAQ (reference sequence). Deletions cut 6 bases from V and 1 base from J, with 15 bases between. The CDR3 sequence is 15 residues long. CDR3 coding DNA: TGTGCCAGCAGGACCTCCCGGGACTCGAACACTGAAGCTTTCTTT. Residues: CASRTSRDSNTEAFF.

This clonotype has only one observation. CDR3 nucleotides: TGTGCCAGCACAGGAGGGGAAGGACATCCCGGAGTGCCGCAGTACTTC. It specifies CASTGGEGHPGVPQYF. The chain is built from TRBV6-2 or TRBV6-3 and TRBJ2-7; TRBD2 might be the D (6 bases). Deletions cut 7 bases from V and 9 bases from J, with 28 bases between. The CDR3 sequence is 16 residues long. CDR1 MNHEY and CDR2 SVGEGT come from the germline V gene.

CDR3 nucleotides: TGTGCCAGCACCCCGGACAGAAATCAGCCCCAGCATTTT. Encoded protein: CASTPDRNQPQHF. The chain joins TRBV28 to TRBJ1-5, with D possibly being TRBD1 (6 bases). Trimming took 7 bases from V and 4 from J, leaving 11 bases between them. CDR1 and CDR2 (germline): MDHEN, SYDVKM. This CDR3 is built from 13 residues.

V gene TRBV4-1 combines with J gene TRBJ2-6; D is uncertain. CDR3 size: 15 residues. V was trimmed by 1 base and J by 3 bases, leaving 7 bases between them. The germline V gene encodes CDR1 MGHRA and CDR2 YSYEKL. DNA for the CDR3: TGCGCCAGCAGCCAAGGGGTGGATGGGGCCAACGTCCTGACTTTC. This translates into CASSQGVDGANVLTF.

The J gene is TRBJ2-1, the V gene TRBV30; 13 positions agree with TRBD2. The junction had 13 bases not matched to a gene; V was cut back by 4 bases and J by 7 bases. CDR3 length: 17 amino acids. Germline V lookup: CDR1 GTSNPN, CDR2 SVGIG (reference sequence). The CDR3 region is CAWNDLLAGGLFNEQFF. The CDR3 bases are TGTGCCTGGAACGACTTACTAGCGGGGGGGCTTTTTAATGAGCAGTTCTTC.

This chain links TRBV9 with TRBJ2-1; 10 bases agree with TRBD2. The germline V gene has CDR1 SGDLS and CDR2 YYNGEE. The CDR3 contains 15 residues. The ends lost 5 bases at V and 6 bases at J; junction bases unmatched: 8. CDR3 sequence: CASSVPLAGVNEQFF. The CDR3 region has the DNA TGTGCCAGCAGTGTTCCGCTAGCGGGAGTCAATGAGCAGTTCTTC.

Points on this clonotype: This is likely a read error, given that the CDR3 carries no conserved phenylalanine or tryptophan at its end. The rearrangement joins TRBV5-1 to TRBJ2-2, with 8 bases lining up with TRBD1. The CDR3 totals 15 residues. The germline V gene has CDR1 SGHRS and CDR2 YFSETQ. J lost 6 bases, V lost 3 bases, and 7 bases had no gene match. CDR3 amino acids: CASSYDRGFSGELFL. The CDR3 nucleotides read TGCGCCAGCAGCTACGACAGGGGTTTTTCCGGGGAGCTGTTTCTT.

In this sample, this clonotype turned up a few times. The rearrangement links TRBV6-5 to TRBJ2-2; D is undetermined. This CDR3 is 14 amino acids long. Germline assignment: CDR1 MNHEY and CDR2 SVGAGI. The V end lost 0 bases, the J end lost 2 bases, and 4 bases lay between the germline ends. The CDR3, as DNA: TGTGCCAGCAGTTACTCCGGTAACACCGGGGAGCTGTTTTTT. This translates into CASSYSGNTGELFF.

The chain combines TRBV6-2 or TRBV6-3 with TRBJ2-1; D not resolved. Per germline, CDR1 MNHEY and CDR2 SVGEGT. The V end was cut by 0 bases, the J end by 9 bases, with 9 bases between. The CDR3 consists of 13 residues. The CDR3 DNA is TGTGCCAGCAGTTACTCGATCGGGCCTGAGCAGTTCTTC. Encoded protein: CASSYSIGPEQFF.

The J gene is TRBJ1-6, the V gene TRBV30; tentatively, D is TRBD1 (5 bases). CDR3 length: 17 amino acids. V was trimmed by 0 bases and J by 8 bases, leaving 20 bases between them. The V gene's germline CDR1 is GTSNPN and CDR2 SVGIG (reference sequence). The CDR3 DNA sequence: TGTGCCTGGAGTGTATCCTCGGCCGGTACGGGGGATTCACCCCTCCACTTT. It codes for CAWSVSSAGTGDSPLHF.

As DNA, the CDR3 is TGTGCCAGCAGGCTAAGAGGGGCAGCGAGCAATCAGCCCCAGCATTTT. Its translation is CASRLRGAASNQPQHF. The chain combines TRBV6-1 with TRBJ1-5; D may be TRBD1 (5 bases). V was shortened by 6 bases and J by 1 base, with 16 bases between the two germline ends. Germline CDR1 MNHNS, CDR2 SASEGT. The length of the CDR3 is 16 residues.

This rearrangement joins TRBV11-1 to TRBJ1-1, with D unclear. With 1 base removed from V and 5 bases from J, the gap between germline ends came to 11 bases. The CDR3 totals 14 residues. Germline values: CDR1 SGHAT, CDR2 FQDESV (reference sequence). CDR3 protein: CASSLGDGVTEAFF. The CDR3 DNA follows: TGTGCCAGCAGCTTAGGTGATGGGGTTACTGAAGCTTTCTTT.

The V call is TRBV2, the J call TRBJ2-6; D tentatively reads TRBD1 or TRBD2 (5 bases each). The V and J ends lost 6 bases and 4 bases respectively, with 28 bases between them. Germline V gene sequence: CDR1 SNHLY, CDR2 FYNNEI. The CDR3 length is 20 residues. The CDR3 protein is CASSTDRDAFPLPGANVLTF. The CDR3 DNA is TGTGCCAGCAGCACCGACCGGGACGCCTTCCCCCTCCCGGGGGCCAACGTCCTGACTTTC.

The chain uses TRBV20-1 and TRBJ2-7; 9 nucleotides agree with TRBD1. CDR1 and CDR2 from the germline V gene are DFQATT and SNEGSKA (reference sequence). This CDR3 has 11 amino acids. The CDR3 loop reads CGGTGTYEQYF. The CDR3 DNA reads as TGCGGCGGGACAGGGACCTACGAGCAGTACTTC.

The chain couples TRBV27 to TRBJ2-1; 8 bases map to TRBD2. This CDR3 region has 17 residues. Germline values: CDR1 MNHEY, CDR2 SMNVEV (reference sequence). With V trimmed by 2 bases and J by 3 bases, 9 bases remained unmatched. The CDR3 DNA sequence: TGTGCCAGCAGTTTAACCGGGGGGGCCCTCAACTACAATGAGCAGTTCTTC. Its protein product is CASSLTGGALNYNEQFF.

The chain is built from TRBV28 and TRBJ2-3; D remains unclear. From germline, CDR1 is MDHEN and CDR2 SYDVKM. Trimming removed 3 bases at V and 5 bases at J, with 6 bases between. The CDR3 consists of 12 residues. The DNA for the CDR3 is TGTGCCAGCAGTTTTCCGCTAGATACGCAGTATTTT. Translation gives CASSFPLDTQYF.

The J gene is TRBJ2-1, the V gene TRBV20-1; D possibly matches TRBD1 or TRBD2 (5 bases each). CDR3 size: 15 residues. Germline V gene sequence: CDR1 DFQATT, CDR2 SNEGSKA (reference sequence). Trimming took 6 bases from V and 6 from J, leaving 21 bases between them. The CDR3 loop reads CSAHDRDPSGNEQFF. CDR3 nucleotides: TGCAGTGCGCACGACCGGGACCCATCGGGCAATGAGCAGTTCTTC.

J is TRBJ1-1 and V is TRBV6-2 or TRBV6-3, with D perhaps TRBD1 (5 bases). The length of the CDR3 is 18 residues. Trimming stripped 4 bases from V and 2 bases from J, with 23 bases between. CDR1 MNHEY and CDR2 SVGEGT come from the germline V gene. The CDR3 DNA sequence: TGTGCCAGCAGTTTTCCCTCAACCGGGACTTCACTAAACACTGAAGCTTTCTTT. Protein product: CASSFPSTGTSLNTEAFF.

This clonotype was detected only a few times. The chain carries TRBV7-2 and TRBJ2-7, with 8 bases that match TRBD1. V dropped 4 bases and J dropped 5; count of bases not matched to a gene: 10. Germline loops: CDR1 SGHTA, CDR2 FQGNSA. The CDR3 has 15 residues. The CDR3 region is CASSSDWTGINEQYF. The CDR3 nucleotides read TGTGCCAGCAGCTCCGACTGGACAGGGATCAACGAGCAGTACTTC.

V gene TRBV20-1 combines with J gene TRBJ2-2; no clear D. CDR3 length equals 13 residues. Germline CDR1 is DFQATT and CDR2 is SNEGSKA (reference sequence). The ends were cut back, 1 base at V and 7 bases at J, with 10 bases in the middle. As DNA, the CDR3 is TGCAGTGCTAGAGCCTCTTTGGACGGGGAGCTGTTTTTT. Encoded protein: CSARASLDGELFF.